These 2 T cell receptor beta chains came from one sample sequenced in a study of spatial heterogeneity in lung cancer. Study-level findings and limits: Intratumoral expanded alpha and beta TCR counts were found to track tumor mutation counts.

The time point: sample taken at primary tumor resection. MiXCR was run by TCRdb on the 5' RACE reads, yielding one entry per CDR3 protein. The table records under 500 distinct CDR3 sequences, under 35% of them present only once. Antigens for these TCRs are unknown. Specimen: lung tumor tissue, collected at surgery. Receptors were obtained from a male donor with early-stage non-small cell lung cancer.

This clonotype is large in the sample. This sequence joins TRBV28 and TRBJ2-3; D is unresolved. Trimming left V 5 bases short and J 3 bases short, with 15 bases between. The CDR3 covers 15 residues. Per the germline V gene, CDR1 is MDHEN and CDR2 is SYDVKM. CDR3 region: CASSSPPELTDTQYF. DNA for the CDR3: TGTGCCAGCAGTAGCCCCCCGGAATTGACAGATACGCAGTATTTT.

CDR3 sequence reads: CASSLGQGSIYGYTF. In DNA form, the CDR3 reads TGTGCCAGCAGTTTGGGACAGGGCTCCATCTATGGCTACACCTTC. The V gene is TRBV27, the J gene TRBJ1-2; 9 bases fit TRBD1. This CDR3 comprises 15 residues. J lost 4 bases, V lost 3 bases, and 6 bases had no gene match. CDR1 is MNHEY, CDR2 SMNVEV, per germline (reference sequence).